This TCR beta chain came from a study of T cell changes during pregnancy in multiple sclerosis. The repertoire was sequenced with immunoSEQ multiplex PCR; TCRdb's copy has only in-frame clones and lacks some. The table lists fewer than 65,000 clones, about nine tenths of them singletons. The V gene's germline CDR1 is LGHNA and CDR2 YNFKEQ. Losses at the gene ends were 2 bases for V and 4 bases for J; bases not matched to a gene: 6. The length of the CDR3 is 15 residues. This rearrangement joins TRBV4-2 to TRBJ1-1; 8 positions match TRBD1. This receptor was obtained from a female donor with multiple sclerosis, enrolled in a pregnancy study. The material was CD4+ T cells from peripheral blood mononuclear cells, obtained in the first trimester of pregnancy. CDR3 region: CASSQQGQGGTEAFF. The CDR3 bases are TGTGCCAGCAGCCAACAAGGACAGGGAGGCACTGAAGCTTTCTTT.